This TCR beta chain came from a study of T cells expressing NK-cell markers. For the study at large: Obtained from sorted CD3+CD56+NKG2C+, CD3+CD56+NKG2C- and CD3+CD56-NKG2C+ T cells were the TCR beta repertoires. There were seven HCMV-seropositive donors and one seronegative donor among the eight sequenced. Study-wide results and limits: Four donors likewise had their CD3+CD56-NKG2C+ fraction led by these clonotypes.

The germline V gene has CDR1 DFQATT and CDR2 SNEGSKA (reference sequence). The CDR3 covers 16 residues. What made the TCR beta cDNA was 5'RACE template switching with UMIs. TCRdb reprocessed the 5' RACE reads; each CDR3 protein has one entry and no DNA is given. The sample's table shows some 440,000 distinct CDR3 sequences. In regard to this clonotype: Its target is not known.

This chain joins TRBV20-1 and TRBJ2-7; TCRdb's D call, TRBD2, is unchecked because there is no DNA. This receptor was obtained from a woman between 45 and 65 years old in good health. The sequenced sample consisted of blood T cells: a sorted CD56 or NKG2C T cell subset, CD4+ or CD8+ T cells, or bulk PBMC T cells (not recorded which). CDR3 loop: CSAGELTSGRFYEQYF.